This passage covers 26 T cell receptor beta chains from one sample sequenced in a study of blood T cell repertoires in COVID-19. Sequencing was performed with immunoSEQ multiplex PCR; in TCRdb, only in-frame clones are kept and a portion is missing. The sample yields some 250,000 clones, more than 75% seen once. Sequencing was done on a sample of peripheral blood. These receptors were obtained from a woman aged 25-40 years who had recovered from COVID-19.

The CDR3 protein is CASSFGASGGAPDTQYF. For the CDR3, the DNA is TGTGCCAGTAGCTTCGGGGCTAGCGGGGGGGCCCCAGATACGCAGTATTTT. The rearrangement links TRBV19 to TRBJ2-3, with TRBD2 identical over 12 bases. V was pared by 6 bases and J by 4 bases, with 11 bases of the junction left unmatched. This CDR3 spans 17 amino acids. Germline CDR1 LNHDA, CDR2 SQIVND (reference sequence).

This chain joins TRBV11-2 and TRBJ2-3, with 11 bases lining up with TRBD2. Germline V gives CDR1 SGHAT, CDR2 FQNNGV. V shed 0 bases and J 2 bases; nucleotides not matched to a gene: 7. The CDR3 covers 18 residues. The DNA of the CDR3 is TGTGCCAGCAGCTTAGACGGACTAGCGGGTATATACACAGATACGCAGTATTTT. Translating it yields CASSLDGLAGIYTDTQYF. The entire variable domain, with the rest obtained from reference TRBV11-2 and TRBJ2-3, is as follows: EAGVAQSPRYKIIEKRQSVAFWCNPISGHATLYWYQQILGQGPKLLIQFQNNGVVDDSQLPKDRFSAERLKGVDSTLKIQPAKLEDSAVYLCASSLDGLAGIYTDTQYFGPGTRLTVL.

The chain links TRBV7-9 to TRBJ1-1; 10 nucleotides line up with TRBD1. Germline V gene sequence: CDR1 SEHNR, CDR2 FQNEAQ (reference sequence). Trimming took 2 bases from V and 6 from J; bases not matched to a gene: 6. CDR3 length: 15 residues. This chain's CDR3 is CASSLRGTGDAEAFF. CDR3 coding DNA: TGTGCCAGCAGCTTACGAGGGACAGGGGACGCTGAAGCTTTCTTT.

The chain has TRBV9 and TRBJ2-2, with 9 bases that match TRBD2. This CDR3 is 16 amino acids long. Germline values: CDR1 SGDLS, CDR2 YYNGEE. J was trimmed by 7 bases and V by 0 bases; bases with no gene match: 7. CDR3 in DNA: TGTGCCAGCAGCGTAGATGCGGGGGGGCCAGTCGGGGAGCTGTTTTTT. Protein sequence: CASSVDAGGPVGELFF.

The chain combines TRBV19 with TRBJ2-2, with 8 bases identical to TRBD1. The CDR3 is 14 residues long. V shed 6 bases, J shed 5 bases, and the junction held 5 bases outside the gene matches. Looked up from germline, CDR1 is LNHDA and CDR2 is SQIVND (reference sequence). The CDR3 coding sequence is TGTGCCAGTAGACTGGACAGGGCAACCGGGGAGCTGTTTTTT. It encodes CASRLDRATGELFF.

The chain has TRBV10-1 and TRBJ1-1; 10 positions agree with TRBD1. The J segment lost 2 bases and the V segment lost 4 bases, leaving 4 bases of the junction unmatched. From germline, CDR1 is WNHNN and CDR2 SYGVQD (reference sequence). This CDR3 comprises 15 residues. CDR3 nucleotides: TGCGCCAGCAGTGCCCGGACAGGGGGTAACACTGAAGCTTTCTTT. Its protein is CASSARTGGNTEAFF.

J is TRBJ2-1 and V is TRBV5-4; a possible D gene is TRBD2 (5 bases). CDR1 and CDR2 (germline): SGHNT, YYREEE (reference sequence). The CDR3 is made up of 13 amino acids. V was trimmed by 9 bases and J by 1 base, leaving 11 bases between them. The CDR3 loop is CATEGKSYNEQFF. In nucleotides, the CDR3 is TGTGCCACCGAGGGCAAGTCCTACAATGAGCAGTTCTTC.

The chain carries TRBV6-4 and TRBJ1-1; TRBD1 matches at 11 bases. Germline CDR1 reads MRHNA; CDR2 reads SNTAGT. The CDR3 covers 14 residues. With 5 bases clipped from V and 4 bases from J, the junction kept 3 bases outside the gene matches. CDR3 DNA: TGTGCCAGCAGTACCGGGACAGGGGGCACTGAAGCTTTCTTT. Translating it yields CASSTGTGGTEAFF.

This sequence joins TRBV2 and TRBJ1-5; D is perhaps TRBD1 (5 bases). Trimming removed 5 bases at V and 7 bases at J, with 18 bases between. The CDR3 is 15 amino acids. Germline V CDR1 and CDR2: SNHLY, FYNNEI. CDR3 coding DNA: TGTGCCAGCAGTCAAGAGGGGCAGGGTGACCAGCCCCAGCATTTT. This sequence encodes CASSQEGQGDQPQHF.

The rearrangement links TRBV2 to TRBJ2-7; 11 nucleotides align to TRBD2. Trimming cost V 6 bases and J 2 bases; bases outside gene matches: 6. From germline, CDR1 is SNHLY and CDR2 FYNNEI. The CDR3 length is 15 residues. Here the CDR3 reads CASRQGTSGTYEQYF. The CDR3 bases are TGTGCCAGCAGACAAGGGACTAGCGGAACCTACGAGCAGTACTTC.

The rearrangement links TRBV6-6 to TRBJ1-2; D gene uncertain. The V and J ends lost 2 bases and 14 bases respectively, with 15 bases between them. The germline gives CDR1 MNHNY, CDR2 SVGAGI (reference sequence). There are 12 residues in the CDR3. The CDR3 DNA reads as TGTGCCAGCAGTTACGAGTCTGTGTGGGAGACCTTC. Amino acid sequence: CASSYESVWETF.

CDR3 bases: TGTGCCAGCAGCCAAGCCAGCGGGTACCAAGAGACCCAGTACTTC. It translates to CASSQASGYQETQYF. This chain connects TRBV3-1 (or the pseudogene TRBV3-2) to TRBJ2-5; possibly TRBD2 for D (6 bases). The V and J ends lost 1 base and 0 bases respectively, with 9 bases between them. Per germline, CDR1 LGHDT and CDR2 YNNKEL (reference sequence). This CDR3 is built from 15 residues.

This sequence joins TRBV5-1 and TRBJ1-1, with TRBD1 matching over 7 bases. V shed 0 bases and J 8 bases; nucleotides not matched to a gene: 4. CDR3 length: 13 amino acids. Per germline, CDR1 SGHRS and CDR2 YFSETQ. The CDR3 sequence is CASSLGTGAEAFF. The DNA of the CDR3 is TGCGCCAGCAGCTTGGGGACAGGAGCCGAAGCTTTCTTT. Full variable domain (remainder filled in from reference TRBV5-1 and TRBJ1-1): KAGVTQTPRYLIKTRGQQVTLSCSPISGHRSVSWYQQTPGQGLQFLFEYFSETQRNKGNFPGRFSGRQFSNSRSEMNVSTLELGDSALYLCASSLGTGAEAFFGQGTRLTVV.

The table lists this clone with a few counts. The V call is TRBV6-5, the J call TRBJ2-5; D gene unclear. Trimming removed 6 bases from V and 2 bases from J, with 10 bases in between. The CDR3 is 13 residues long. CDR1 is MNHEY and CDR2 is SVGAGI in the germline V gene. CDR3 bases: TGTGCCAGCAGCCCGAATACACAAGAGACCCAGTACTTC. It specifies CASSPNTQETQYF.

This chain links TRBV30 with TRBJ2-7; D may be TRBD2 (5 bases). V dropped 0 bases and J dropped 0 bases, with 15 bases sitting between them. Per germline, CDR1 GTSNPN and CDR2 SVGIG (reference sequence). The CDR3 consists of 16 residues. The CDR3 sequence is CAWSVPHGESSYEQYF. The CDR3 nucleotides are TGTGCCTGGAGTGTACCCCATGGGGAGAGCTCCTACGAGCAGTACTTC.

CDR3 DNA: TGTGCCTGGAGTGTAGGACGACAGGGAGAGACCCAGTACTTC. Protein sequence: CAWSVGRQGETQYF. The rearrangement joins TRBV30 to TRBJ2-5, with TRBD1 matching over 7 bases. Unmatched junction bases numbered 5, after V lost 0 bases and J lost 4 bases. The CDR3 is 14 residues long. Germline-derived CDR1 and CDR2 are GTSNPN and SVGIG (reference sequence).

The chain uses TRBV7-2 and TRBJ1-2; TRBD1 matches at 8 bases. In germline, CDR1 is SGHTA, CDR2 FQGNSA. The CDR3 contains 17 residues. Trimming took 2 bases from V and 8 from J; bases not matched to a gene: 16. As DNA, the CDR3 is TGTGCCAGCAGCTTACTACAGGGGGTCAGCCTCCAGGGGGGCTACACCTTC. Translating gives CASSLLQGVSLQGGYTF.

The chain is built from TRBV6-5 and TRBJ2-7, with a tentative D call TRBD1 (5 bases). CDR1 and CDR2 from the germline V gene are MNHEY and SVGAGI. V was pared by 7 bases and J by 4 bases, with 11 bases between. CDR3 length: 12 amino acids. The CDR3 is CASKLQDYEQYF. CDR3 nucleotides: TGTGCCAGCAAACTACAGGATTACGAGCAGTACTTC.

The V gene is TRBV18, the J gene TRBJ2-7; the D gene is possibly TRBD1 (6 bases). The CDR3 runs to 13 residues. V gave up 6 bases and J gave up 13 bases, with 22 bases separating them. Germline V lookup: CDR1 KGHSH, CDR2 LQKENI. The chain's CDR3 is CASSTNHRDQEYF. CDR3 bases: TGTGCCAGCTCCACCAACCACAGGGATCAGGAATACTTC.

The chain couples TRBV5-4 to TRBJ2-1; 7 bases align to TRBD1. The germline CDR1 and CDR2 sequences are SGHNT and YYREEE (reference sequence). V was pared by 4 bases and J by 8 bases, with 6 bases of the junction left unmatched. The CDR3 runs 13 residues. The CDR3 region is CASSKRQGHEQFF. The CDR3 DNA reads TGTGCCAGCAGCAAACGACAGGGCCATGAGCAGTTCTTC.

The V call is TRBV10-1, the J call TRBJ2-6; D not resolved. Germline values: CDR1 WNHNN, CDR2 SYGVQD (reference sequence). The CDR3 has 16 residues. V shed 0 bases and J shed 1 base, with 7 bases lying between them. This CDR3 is CASSESSVSGANVLTF. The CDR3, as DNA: TGCGCCAGCAGTGAGTCGTCAGTATCTGGGGCCAACGTCCTGACTTTC.

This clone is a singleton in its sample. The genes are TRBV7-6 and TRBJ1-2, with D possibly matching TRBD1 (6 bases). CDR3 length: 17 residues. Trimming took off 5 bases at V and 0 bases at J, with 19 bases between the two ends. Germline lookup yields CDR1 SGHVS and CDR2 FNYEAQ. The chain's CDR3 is CASSLIPGGAANYGYTF. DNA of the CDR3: TGTGCCAGCAGCCTCATCCCCGGGGGGGCGGCTAACTATGGCTACACCTTC.

The CDR3 loop is CASSSYSRGGTEAFF. The CDR3 coding sequence is TGCGCCAGCAGCTCCTACAGCCGAGGGGGCACTGAAGCTTTCTTT. This chain uses TRBV5-1 with TRBJ1-1; a possible D gene is TRBD1 (6 bases). With 3 bases removed from V and 4 bases from J, the gap between germline ends came to 16 bases. CDR3 size: 15 residues. Germline V CDR1 and CDR2: SGHRS, YFSETQ.

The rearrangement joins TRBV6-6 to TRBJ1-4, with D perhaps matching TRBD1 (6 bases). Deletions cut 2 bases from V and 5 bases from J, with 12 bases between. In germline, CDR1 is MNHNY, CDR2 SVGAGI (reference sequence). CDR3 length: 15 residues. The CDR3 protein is CASSYTDRSNEKLFF. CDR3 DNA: TGTGCCAGCAGTTACACCGACAGGTCCAATGAAAAACTGTTTTTT.

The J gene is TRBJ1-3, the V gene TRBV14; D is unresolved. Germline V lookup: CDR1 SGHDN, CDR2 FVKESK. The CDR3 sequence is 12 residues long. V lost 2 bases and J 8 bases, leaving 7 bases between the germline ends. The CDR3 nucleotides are TGTGCCAGCAGCCAAACCACAGACACCATATATTTT. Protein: CASSQTTDTIYF. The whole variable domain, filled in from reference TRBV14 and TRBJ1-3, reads EAGVTQFPSHSVIEKGQTVTLRCDPISGHDNLYWYRRVMGKEIKFLLHFVKESKQDESGMPNNRFLAERTGGTYSTLKVQPAELEDSGVYFCASSQTTDTIYFGEGSWLTVV.

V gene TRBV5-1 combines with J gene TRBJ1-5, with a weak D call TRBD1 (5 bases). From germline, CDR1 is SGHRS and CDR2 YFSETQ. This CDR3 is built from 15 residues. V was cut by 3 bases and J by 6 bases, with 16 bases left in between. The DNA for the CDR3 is TGCGCCAGCAGCTCCGGTGGGGATAGGGGTCAGCCCCAGCATTTT. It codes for CASSSGGDRGQPQHF.